This T cell receptor (beta chain) was obtained from a study of blood T cell repertoires in COVID-19. Authors' methods: Amplification of reference gene primers was used by the study to estimate nucleated cell counts. Method: immunoSEQ multiplex PCR; TCRdb's copy keeps in-frame clones and lacks some. From that table come the V and J calls and clone size; the DNA was used to work out D and trimming. The top ten clones hold roughly 3.9% of a sample with roughly 320,000 clones, 90% of them seen once. Everyone who took part was 18 to 89 years old, and they came from about 23 US areas. All exposed participants met a person with COVID-19 within 2 weeks before entering the study. Per the germline V gene, CDR1 is KGHSH and CDR2 is LQKENI. The CDR3 spans 19 residues. Between the trimmed V and J ends, which lost 1 base and 5 bases, there was a span of 23 bases.

Source material: PBMCs or T cells enriched from blood (not recorded which). The chain uses TRBV18 and TRBJ1-4; D is possibly TRBD1 (6 bases). The receptor comes from a woman aged 25-40 years who had been exposed to COVID-19. The DNA of the CDR3 is TGTGCCAGCTCACCACGTCGTTTGGCGGCGGGGGCGCGGAATGAAAAACTGTTTTTT. It specifies CASSPRRLAAGARNEKLFF.